This section outlines one T cell receptor beta chain sequence together with its context. This entry is derived from a study of blood T cell repertoires in COVID-19. The repertoire was sequenced with immunoSEQ multiplex PCR; TCRdb's copy has only in-frame clones and lacks some. The data contain nearly 350,000 clones, 87% of them singletons. Trimming removed 6 bases from V and 1 base from J, with 15 bases in between. Germline V gene lookup returns CDR1 ENHRY and CDR2 SYGVKD. This CDR3 region has 15 residues. Sample: peripheral blood. The clonotype comes from a woman between 50 and 59 years old with COVID-19, enrolled during active disease. This sequence joins TRBV10-3 and TRBJ1-1; a possible D gene is TRBD1 (6 bases). CDR3: CAIRPNRAGNTEAFF. The CDR3 nucleotides read TGTGCCATCAGACCCAACAGGGCTGGGAACACTGAAGCTTTCTTT.